The T cell receptor (beta chain) described here comes from a study of T cell responses to AZD1222 COVID-19 vaccine. Findings of the study overall: With two AZD1222 doses given, Spike-specific TCR breadth and depth both rose. All repertoire sampling was performed exclusively after the peak T cell response.

This CDR3 comprises 13 residues. Per the germline V gene, CDR1 is KGHDR and CDR2 is SFDVKD. V lost 8 bases to trimming and J lost 5 bases, with 12 bases between them. Clones were sequenced by immunoSEQ multiplex PCR, and TCRdb holds only the in-frame ones, with some missing. Of roughly 130,000 clones listed, roughly nine tenths are singletons. Remarks on this clone: The antigen remains unidentified.

The input for sequencing was peripheral blood, taken on day 0 of AZD1222 vaccination. This TCR was sampled from an adult in good health. The chain is built from TRBV24-1 and TRBJ2-1, with no clear D. The CDR3 here is CATKSTLNNEQFF. The DNA of the CDR3 is TGTGCCACCAAATCGACACTCAACAATGAGCAGTTCTTC.